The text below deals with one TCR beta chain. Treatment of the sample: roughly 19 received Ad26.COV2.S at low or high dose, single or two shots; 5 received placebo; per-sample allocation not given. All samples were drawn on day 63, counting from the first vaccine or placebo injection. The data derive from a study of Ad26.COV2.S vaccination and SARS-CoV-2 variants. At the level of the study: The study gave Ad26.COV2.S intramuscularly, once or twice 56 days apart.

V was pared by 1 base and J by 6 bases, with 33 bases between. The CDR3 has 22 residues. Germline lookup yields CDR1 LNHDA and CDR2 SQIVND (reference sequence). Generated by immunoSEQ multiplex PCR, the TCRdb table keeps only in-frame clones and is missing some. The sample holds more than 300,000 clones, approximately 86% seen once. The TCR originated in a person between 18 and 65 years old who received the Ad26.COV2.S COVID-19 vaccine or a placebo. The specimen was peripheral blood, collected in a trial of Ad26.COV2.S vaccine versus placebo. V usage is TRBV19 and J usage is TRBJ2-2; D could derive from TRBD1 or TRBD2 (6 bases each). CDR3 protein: CASSIVYERRGGLLTHPGELFF. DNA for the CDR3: TGTGCCAGTAGTATAGTTTATGAGAGGCGTGGGGGGCTACTGACCCACCCCGGGGAGCTGTTTTTT.